This TCR beta chain emerged from a study of CD8 T cells in Susac syndrome. Reverse transcription used about 0.45 to 1 ug RNA and random hexamers. Each CDR3 protein gets one entry after TCRdb re-called the immunoSEQ multiplex PCR reads with MiXCR. In the table there are approximately 120,000 distinct CDR3 sequences, approximately 96% of which are singletons. With 5 bases clipped from V and 6 bases from J, the junction kept 8 bases outside the gene matches. Germline V gene data show CDR1 as SQVTM and CDR2 as ANQGSEA. The length of the CDR3 is 13 residues. There are a few counts of this clonotype. This chain joins TRBV29-1 and TRBJ2-7, with 9 bases identical to TRBD1. The specimen was CD4+ T cells from PBMCs. The clonotype comes from a human donor in good health. The CDR3: CSVLEGQGGEQYF. DNA of the CDR3: TGCAGCGTTCTTGAGGGACAGGGTGGCGAGCAGTACTTC.